This entry lists 32 T cell receptor beta chains sequenced from one sample in a study of blood T cell repertoires in COVID-19. Data came from immunoSEQ multiplex PCR; TCRdb stores just in-frame clones and leaves some out. This table has approximately 93,000 clones, 88% appearing once. Sequenced input: peripheral blood. These receptors were taken from a man aged 50 to 59 with COVID-19, enrolled during active disease.

The chain couples TRBV6-2 or TRBV6-3 to TRBJ1-5; D remains ambiguous. CDR1 MNHEY and CDR2 SVGEGT come from the germline V gene. V lost 5 bases, J lost 7 bases, and 12 bases lay in between. The CDR3 has 13 amino acids. The CDR3 loop reads CASSLRGGQPQHF. The CDR3, as DNA: TGTGCCAGCAGTCTTCGCGGTGGGCAGCCCCAGCATTTT.

The J gene is TRBJ1-4, the V gene TRBV30; 8 positions agree with TRBD1. CDR1 is GTSNPN and CDR2 is SVGIG in the germline V gene (reference sequence). This CDR3 contains 13 residues. This chain's CDR3 is CATPGGPNEKLFF. CDR3 coding DNA: TGTGCTACACCAGGGGGCCCTAATGAAAAACTGTTTTTT.

The rearrangement joins TRBV5-6 to TRBJ2-1; 12 positions agree with TRBD1. This CDR3 region has 17 residues. V was pared by 4 bases and J by 0 bases, with 5 bases of the junction left unmatched. Looked up from germline, CDR1 is SGHDT and CDR2 is YYEEEE. This CDR3 is CASSTVGQGASYNEQFF. CDR3 DNA sequence: TGTGCCAGCAGCACTGTGGGACAGGGGGCCTCCTACAATGAGCAGTTCTTC.

This chain connects TRBV10-3 to TRBJ1-2, with TRBD1 identical over 9 bases. The CDR3 consists of 15 residues. From germline, CDR1 is ENHRY and CDR2 SYGVKD. Germline trimming cut 10 bases from V and 0 bases from J; bases unmatched to any gene: 9. The CDR3 spells CASLGTGRTNYGYTF. The CDR3 nucleotides are TGTGCCAGCTTGGGGACAGGGCGAACTAACTATGGCTACACCTTC.

The V call is TRBV5-8, the J call TRBJ2-3; TRBD1 agrees at 7 bases. Trimming took 5 bases from V and 8 from J; bases not matched to a gene: 11. The germline CDR1 and CDR2 sequences are SGHTS and YDEGEE. This CDR3 spans 14 amino acids. CDR3 region: CASRLRQGGRTQYF. In DNA form, the CDR3 reads TGTGCCAGCAGACTACGACAGGGTGGGCGTACGCAGTATTTT.

The rearrangement uses TRBV5-5 and TRBJ1-5; 7 bases agree with TRBD1. The germline V gene encodes CDR1 SGHKS and CDR2 YYEKEE (reference sequence). There are 15 residues in the CDR3. V lost 4 bases and J lost 5; bases outside the gene matches: 9. The CDR3 DNA reads TGTGCCAGCAGCCCACGACAGGGAAGCTATCAGCCCCAGCATTTT. This codes for CASSPRQGSYQPQHF.

The V gene is TRBV19, the J gene TRBJ2-5; TRBD2 matches at 8 bases. The CDR3 covers 16 residues. Germline V gene lookup returns CDR1 LNHDA and CDR2 SQIVND (reference sequence). The J segment lost 2 bases and the V segment lost 4 bases, leaving 9 bases of the junction unmatched. The DNA for the CDR3 is TGTGCCAGTAGTAAAGGGATAGCGGGGACTCAAGAGACCCAGTACTTC. Translated, it gives CASSKGIAGTQETQYF.

This chain connects TRBV18 to TRBJ1-1; a possible D gene is TRBD1 (5 bases). This CDR3 spans 15 amino acids. The V end lost 2 bases, the J end lost 6 bases, and 16 bases lay between the germline ends. Germline loops: CDR1 KGHSH, CDR2 LQKENI. The CDR3: CASSPGPGRVAEAFF. The CDR3 DNA is TGTGCCAGCTCACCAGGTCCCGGCAGGGTTGCTGAAGCTTTCTTT.

The chain links TRBV11-2 to TRBJ2-1; TRBD2 agrees at 10 bases. The CDR3 contains 19 residues. The V gene's germline CDR1 is SGHAT and CDR2 FQNNGV. The J segment lost 0 bases and the V segment lost 0 bases, leaving 8 bases of the junction unmatched. CDR3 region: CASSLDRFSGGRSYNEQFF. DNA for the CDR3: TGTGCCAGCAGCTTAGATCGTTTTAGCGGGGGGCGCTCCTACAATGAGCAGTTCTTC.

The chain has TRBV5-4 and TRBJ1-2; D remains unclear. V was cut by 3 bases and J by 6 bases, with 21 bases left in between. CDR1 and CDR2 (germline): SGHNT, YYREEE (reference sequence). The CDR3 runs to 16 residues. CDR3 in DNA: TGTGCCAGCAGCTCGGTAGTTTCGGCCCACTACAATGGCTACACCTTC. Protein: CASSSVVSAHYNGYTF.

This chain uses TRBV7-8 with TRBJ2-5, with 14 bases lining up with TRBD2. V trimming: 4 bases; J trimming: 3 bases; junction bases outside the gene matches: 7. CDR3 length equals 17 residues. CDR1 and CDR2 from the germline V gene are SGHVS and FQNEAQ. CDR3 amino acids: CASSSRRGLAGEETQYF. The CDR3 region has the DNA TGTGCCAGCAGCTCCCGGAGGGGACTAGCGGGGGAAGAGACCCAGTACTTC. The whole variable domain, remainder taken from reference TRBV7-8 and TRBJ2-5, is GAGVSQSPRYKVAKRGQDVALRCDPISGHVSLFWYQQALGQGPEFLTYFQNEAQLDKSGLPSDRFFAERPEGSVSTLKIQRTQQEDSAVYLCASSSRRGLAGEETQYFGPGTRLLVL.

The CDR3 protein is CASSEWGSEAFF. The CDR3, as DNA: TGTGCCAGCAGTGAATGGGGCTCTGAAGCTTTCTTT. The V gene is TRBV25-1, the J gene TRBJ1-1; tentatively, D is TRBD1 (5 bases). Germline-derived CDR1 and CDR2 are MGHDK and SYGVNS. The CDR3 has 12 residues. With 1 base removed from V and 6 bases from J, the gap between germline ends came to 6 bases.

The genes are TRBV5-4 and TRBJ1-1; the D is unclear. Germline V gene sequence: CDR1 SGHNT, CDR2 YYREEE (reference sequence). Trimming took 0 bases from V and 0 from J, leaving 6 bases between them. The CDR3 is 14 amino acids. CDR3 sequence (DNA): TGTGCCAGCAGCTTGGGTGTCATGAACACTGAAGCTTTCTTT. It translates to CASSLGVMNTEAFF.

The CDR3 sequence is CASSFTAPSGGLGTDTQYF. Here the CDR3 DNA reads TGCGCCAGCAGCTTCACCGCCCCCAGCGGGGGGCTAGGCACAGATACGCAGTATTTT. The gene calls are TRBV5-1 and TRBJ2-3, with 9 bases aligning to TRBD2. Germline V gene data show CDR1 as SGHRS and CDR2 as YFSETQ. This CDR3 is 19 amino acids long. J gave up 1 base and V 2 bases, and 14 bases lay outside the gene matches.

V is TRBV15 and J is TRBJ2-1; 10 bases align to TRBD2. V lost 5 bases to trimming and J lost 5 bases; unmatched junction nucleotides: 6. This CDR3 region has 15 residues. CDR1 and CDR2 from the germline V gene are LNHNV and YYDKDF (reference sequence). Here the CDR3 reads CATSPRTSGNNEQFF. The CDR3 DNA is TGTGCCACCAGCCCCCGGACTAGCGGTAACAATGAGCAGTTCTTC.

This chain joins TRBV5-1 and TRBJ2-7; D possibly corresponds to TRBD2 (6 bases). Germline V lookup: CDR1 SGHRS, CDR2 YFSETQ. V was pared by 0 bases and J by 2 bases, with 12 bases between. The CDR3 length is 15 residues. CDR3 sequence (DNA): TGCGCCAGCAGCTTGGGGGACTTTGGTACCTACGAGCAGTACTTC. It encodes CASSLGDFGTYEQYF.

J is TRBJ1-5 and V is TRBV7-2, with 9 bases aligning to TRBD1. Trimming at V came to 5 bases and at J to 9 bases, leaving 14 bases not matched to a gene. Germline V gene data show CDR1 as SGHTA and CDR2 as FQGNSA. CDR3 size: 16 residues. This CDR3 reads CASSKPGQGGGMPQHF. DNA of the CDR3: TGTGCCAGCAGCAAACCGGGACAGGGAGGGGGTATGCCCCAGCATTTT.

The V gene is TRBV7-2, the J gene TRBJ1-2; D gene unclear. The CDR3 is 13 amino acids. Trimming removed 1 base from V and 8 bases from J, with 11 bases in between. From germline, CDR1 is SGHTA and CDR2 FQGNSA. The CDR3 region is CASSLEISSGYTF. The CDR3 bases are TGTGCCAGCAGCTTAGAAATTTCTAGCGGCTACACCTTC.

The chain uses TRBV7-9 and TRBJ1-2; a weak D match, TRBD1 (6 bases). This CDR3 has 14 amino acids. Germline V lookup: CDR1 SEHNR, CDR2 FQNEAQ (reference sequence). The V end was cut by 5 bases, the J end by 2 bases, with 12 bases between. The chain's CDR3 is CASSTSGENYGYTF. CDR3 nucleotide sequence: TGTGCCAGCAGCACGTCAGGGGAGAACTATGGCTACACCTTC.

The CDR3 loop reads CASSFGGLRGTGELFF. CDR3 nucleotide sequence: TGCGCCAGCAGCTTCGGGGGTCTTCGCGGCACCGGGGAGCTGTTTTTT. The V and J genes are TRBV5-1 and TRBJ2-2, with D tentatively TRBD2 (6 bases). This CDR3 is 16 amino acids long. The V end lost 2 bases, the J end lost 4 bases, and 15 bases lay between the germline ends. The germline V gene has CDR1 SGHRS and CDR2 YFSETQ.

In this sample, this clone turned up many times. The J gene is TRBJ1-1, the V gene TRBV5-1; 7 bases align to TRBD1. Looked up from germline, CDR1 is SGHRS and CDR2 is YFSETQ. The CDR3 runs to 14 residues. After removal of 4 bases from V and 6 bases from J, the junction contained 9 bases not matched to a gene. This CDR3 is CASSTGQVVAEAFF. The CDR3 region has the DNA TGCGCCAGCAGCACCGGACAGGTGGTCGCTGAAGCTTTCTTT.

This clone was detected only a few times. This sequence joins TRBV7-9 and TRBJ1-1; 7 bases align to TRBD1. Trimming removed 8 bases from V and 1 base from J; junction bases left unmatched: 4. Germline V CDR1 and CDR2: SEHNR, FQNEAQ (reference sequence). The length of the CDR3 is 13 residues. For the CDR3, the DNA is TGTGCCAGCCGCTCAGGGGGGAACACTGAAGCTTTCTTT. Protein product: CASRSGGNTEAFF.

The chain employs TRBV9 and TRBJ1-6, with D uncertain. The CDR3 is made up of 14 amino acids. Germline V CDR1 and CDR2: SGDLS, YYNGEE. V was pared by 2 bases and J by 9 bases, with 12 bases between. The CDR3 bases are TGTGCCAGCAGCGTCGGGGAACTAGGTTCACCCCTCCACTTT. The encoded protein is CASSVGELGSPLHF.

The CDR3 DNA sequence: TGTGCCAGCAGTGAAGAGCCCTTGGAGTCTTATAGCAATCAGCCCCAGCATTTT. Translation gives CASSEEPLESYSNQPQHF. This chain uses TRBV6-1 with TRBJ1-5, with D unresolved. From germline, CDR1 is MNHNS and CDR2 SASEGT. The CDR3 length is 18 residues. The V end was cut by 1 base, the J end by 0 bases, with 16 bases between.

The chain couples TRBV10-3 to TRBJ1-1; TRBD1 aligns across 8 bases. Germline V lookup: CDR1 ENHRY, CDR2 SYGVKD. The CDR3 is made up of 13 amino acids. J lost 4 bases, V lost 6 bases, and 4 bases had no gene match. CDR3 sequence: CAIRLTGGTEAFF. The CDR3 region has the DNA TGTGCCATCAGACTCACAGGGGGCACTGAAGCTTTCTTT.

This chain joins TRBV19 and TRBJ1-3, with D tentatively TRBD1 (6 bases). V was cut by 11 bases and J by 3 bases, with 14 bases left in between. The germline gives CDR1 LNHDA, CDR2 SQIVND (reference sequence). This CDR3 is 13 amino acids long. CDR3 in amino acids: CASRTGSGNTIYF. The CDR3 coding sequence is TGTGCCTCTCGAACAGGGAGTGGAAACACCATATATTTT.

The chain couples TRBV30 to TRBJ2-7, with 9 bases identical to TRBD1. Germline-derived CDR1 and CDR2 are GTSNPN and SVGIG (reference sequence). This CDR3 region has 13 residues. With 5 bases clipped from V and 3 bases from J, the junction kept 5 bases outside the gene matches. The CDR3 DNA is TGTGCCTGGGCACAGGGACAGGGCTACGAGCAGTACTTC. This translates into CAWAQGQGYEQYF.

V gene TRBV5-5 combines with J gene TRBJ2-3; 8 bases fit TRBD2. There are 15 residues in the CDR3. Germline loops: CDR1 SGHKS, CDR2 YYEKEE (reference sequence). V shed 0 bases, J shed 2 bases, and the junction held 2 bases outside the gene matches. This chain's CDR3 is CASSLASGSTDTQYF. The CDR3 DNA is TGTGCCAGCAGCTTGGCTAGCGGGTCCACAGATACGCAGTATTTT.

The J gene is TRBJ2-5, the V gene TRBV27, with 7 positions matching TRBD2. Germline lookup yields CDR1 MNHEY and CDR2 SMNVEV (reference sequence). Trimming took 6 bases from V and 0 from J; bases not matched to a gene: 10. CDR3 length: 16 residues. CDR3 region: CASSRERETYQETQYF. CDR3 DNA: TGTGCCAGCAGCCGAGAGCGGGAAACTTACCAAGAGACCCAGTACTTC.

CDR3 in amino acids: CASSQYRVNYGYTF. CDR3 nucleotides: TGTGCCAGCAGTCAATACAGAGTTAACTATGGCTACACCTTC. The rearrangement links TRBV6-5 to TRBJ1-2, with D unresolved. The V gene's germline CDR1 is MNHEY and CDR2 SVGAGI. The CDR3 is 14 residues long. The V and J ends lost 5 bases and 1 base respectively, with 11 bases between them.

This chain's CDR3 is CASRTGRQPQHF. The DNA for the CDR3 is TGTGCCAGCAGGACAGGGCGCCAGCCCCAGCATTTT. V usage is TRBV28 and J usage is TRBJ1-5; 7 bases map to TRBD1. The CDR3 is 12 residues long. Per the germline V gene, CDR1 is MDHEN and CDR2 is SYDVKM. V was clipped by 6 bases and J by 7 bases; unmatched bases: 3.

V usage is TRBV6-1 and J usage is TRBJ1-2; TRBD1 matches at 8 bases. The CDR3 sequence is 14 residues long. V shed 3 bases, J shed 4 bases, and the junction held 4 bases outside the gene matches. CDR1 MNHNS and CDR2 SASEGT come from the germline V gene. The CDR3 sequence: CASSEDRVRYGYTF. In nucleotides, the CDR3 is TGTGCCAGCAGTGAGGACAGGGTACGCTATGGCTACACCTTC.